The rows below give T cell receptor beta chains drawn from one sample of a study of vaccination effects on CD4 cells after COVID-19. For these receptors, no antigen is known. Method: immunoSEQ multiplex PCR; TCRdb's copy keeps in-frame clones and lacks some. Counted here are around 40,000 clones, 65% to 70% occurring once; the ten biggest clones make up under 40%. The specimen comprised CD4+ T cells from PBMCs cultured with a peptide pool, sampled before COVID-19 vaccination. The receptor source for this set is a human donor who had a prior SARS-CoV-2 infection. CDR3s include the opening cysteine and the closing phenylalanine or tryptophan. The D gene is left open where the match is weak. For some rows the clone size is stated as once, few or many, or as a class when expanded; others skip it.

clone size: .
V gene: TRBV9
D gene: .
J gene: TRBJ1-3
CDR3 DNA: TGTGCCAGCAGTTCGGGGGCCCACTCTTCGGGAAACACCATATATTTT
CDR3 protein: CASSSGAHSSGNTIYF

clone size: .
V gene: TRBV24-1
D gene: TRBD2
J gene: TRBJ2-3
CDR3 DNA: TGTGCCACCAGTGATGGACTAGCGGGAGATCTAGATACGCAGTATTTT
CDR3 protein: CATSDGLAGDLDTQYF

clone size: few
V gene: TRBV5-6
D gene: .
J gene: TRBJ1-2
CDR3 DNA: TGTGCCAGCAGCCCAGGGGACTATGGCTACACCTTC
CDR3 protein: CASSPGDYGYTF

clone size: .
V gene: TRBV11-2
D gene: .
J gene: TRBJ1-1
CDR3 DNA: TGTGCCAGCATGGGATACATGAACACTGAAGCTTTCTTT
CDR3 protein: CASMGYMNTEAFF

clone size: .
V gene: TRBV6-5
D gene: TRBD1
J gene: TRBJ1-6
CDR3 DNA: TGTGCCAGCAGTCCGAGGACAGGGTATTCACCCCTCCACTTT
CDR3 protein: CASSPRTGYSPLHF

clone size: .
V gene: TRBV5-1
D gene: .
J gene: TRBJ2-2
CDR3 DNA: TGCGCCAGCAGCTTGGCCCGTGGGGGGGCCACAACCGGGGAGCTGTTTTTT
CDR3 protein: CASSLARGGATTGELFF

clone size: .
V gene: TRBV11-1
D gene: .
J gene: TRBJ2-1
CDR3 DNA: TGTGCCAGCGGGGGCTCCACGTTTTCTGAGCAGTTCTTC
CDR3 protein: CASGGSTFSEQFF

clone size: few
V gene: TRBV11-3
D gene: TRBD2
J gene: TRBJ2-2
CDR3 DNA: TGTGCCAGCAGCTTAGTTCGTTGGGGGAGGGCCGGGGAGCTGTTTTTT
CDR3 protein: CASSLVRWGRAGELFF

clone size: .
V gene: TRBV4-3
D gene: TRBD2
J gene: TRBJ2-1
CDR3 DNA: TGCGCCAGCGGCTTAGTAGCGGGGCGACAAGGGCAGTTCTTC
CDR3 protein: CASGLVAGRQGQFF

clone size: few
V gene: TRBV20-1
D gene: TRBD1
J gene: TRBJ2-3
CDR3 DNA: TGCAGTGCTAGTACAGGGGCCACAGATACGCAGTATTTT
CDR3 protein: CSASTGATDTQYF

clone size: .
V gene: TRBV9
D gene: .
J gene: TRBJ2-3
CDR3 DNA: TGTGCCAGCAGCGTAGCTAGCCGGGCAGATACGCAGTATTTT
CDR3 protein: CASSVASRADTQYF

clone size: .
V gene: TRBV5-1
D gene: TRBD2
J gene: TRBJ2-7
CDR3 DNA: TGCGCCAGCAGCTTGGGACTAGCTGCCTACTACGAGCAGTACTTC
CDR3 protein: CASSLGLAAYYEQYF

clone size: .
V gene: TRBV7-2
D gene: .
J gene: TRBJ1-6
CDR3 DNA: TGTGCCAGCAGCTTATATGAAAATTCACCCCTCCACTTT
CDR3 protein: CASSLYENSPLHF

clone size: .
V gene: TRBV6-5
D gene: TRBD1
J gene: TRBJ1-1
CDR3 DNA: TGTGCCAGCAGTTCCCCCCAGACAGGGTTCGCTGAAGCTTTCTTT
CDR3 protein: CASSSPQTGFAEAFF

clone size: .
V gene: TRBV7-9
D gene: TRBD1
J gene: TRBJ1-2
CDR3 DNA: TGTGCCAGCAGCCCTTATGCGGGACAGGGGGGCTATGGCTACACCTTC
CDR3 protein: CASSPYAGQGGYGYTF

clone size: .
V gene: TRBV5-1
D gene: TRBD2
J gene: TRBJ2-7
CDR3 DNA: TGCGCCAGCAGCAGCAGGGAGGGCTACGAGCAGTACTTC
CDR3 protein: CASSSREGYEQYF